One sample yielded the 27 T cell receptor beta chains listed below, sequenced in a study of cytomegalovirus exposure and HLA in healthy donors. Repertoires were generated with immunoSEQ multiplex PCR, while TCRdb's copy carries only in-frame clones and drops some. The sample lists over 150,000 clones, roughly 90% occurring once. The sequencing sample was made of PBMCs. All receptors derive from a young man in good health and CMV-seropositive.

The V gene is TRBV7-3, the J gene TRBJ2-7, with D maybe TRBD1 (6 bases). This CDR3 region has 14 residues. Germline CDR1 and CDR2: SGHTA and FQGTGA. CDR3 region: CGGGWGRVFHEQYF. The CDR3 nucleotides read TGTGGCGGCGGCTGGGGGCGGGTTTTCCACGAGCAGTACTTC.

The chain carries TRBV4-3 and TRBJ1-1, with 7 positions matching TRBD1. With V trimmed by 1 base and J by 7 bases, 6 bases remained unmatched. The CDR3 is 14 amino acids. Germline CDR1 reads LGHNA; CDR2 reads YSLEER. CDR3 bases: TGCGCCAGCAGCCAAGCACAGGGGATCGGTGAAGCTTTCTTT. Amino acids: CASSQAQGIGEAFF.

The chain couples TRBV27 to TRBJ2-7, with 9 bases lining up with TRBD1. The CDR3 length is 15 residues. V dropped 10 bases and J dropped 4; count of bases not matched to a gene: 14. The V gene's germline CDR1 is MNHEY and CDR2 SMNVEV (reference sequence). DNA for the CDR3: TGTGCCACCAAGCTTACCGGGACAGGGAAGTACGAGCAGTACTTC. Translating it yields CATKLTGTGKYEQYF.

The genes are TRBV9 and TRBJ2-3; 8 positions match TRBD2. The V gene's germline CDR1 is SGDLS and CDR2 YYNGEE. The CDR3 is 18 residues long. V gave up 1 base and J gave up 5 bases; unmatched junction bases: 15. The CDR3 protein is CASSVTFPNEAGGDTQYF. CDR3 nucleotides: TGTGCCAGCAGCGTAACCTTCCCTAACGAGGCGGGAGGAGATACGCAGTATTTT.

For the CDR3, the DNA is TGCGCCAGCGCCCTTGAACAGGAGACCTACAATGAGCAGTTCTTC. This sequence encodes CASALEQETYNEQFF. This rearrangement joins TRBV5-1 to TRBJ2-1; maybe TRBD1 (5 bases). The germline gives CDR1 SGHRS, CDR2 YFSETQ. Trimming left V 7 bases short and J 2 bases short, with 16 bases between. The CDR3 contains 15 residues.

The rearrangement joins TRBV9 to TRBJ1-2; D is unclear. The germline V gene has CDR1 SGDLS and CDR2 YYNGEE. Trimming took off 2 bases at V and 3 bases at J, with 11 bases between the two ends. The CDR3 covers 14 residues. The chain's CDR3 is CASSVDSADYGYTF. The CDR3 nucleotides are TGTGCCAGCAGCGTGGACTCGGCAGACTATGGCTACACCTTC.

The V and J genes are TRBV4-3 and TRBJ2-1; 9 bases map to TRBD1. The CDR3 extends over 14 amino acids. V gave up 7 bases and J gave up 4 bases; unmatched junction bases: 5. CDR1 is LGHNA, CDR2 YSLEER, per germline. In DNA form, the CDR3 reads TGCGCCAGCACCCCGGGACAGGGATACAATGAGCAGTTCTTC. It codes for CASTPGQGYNEQFF.

The rearrangement joins TRBV30 to TRBJ1-6, with D maybe TRBD1 (5 bases). The CDR3 is 15 amino acids. Germline V gene data show CDR1 as GTSNPN and CDR2 as SVGIG (reference sequence). V gave up 1 base and J gave up 14 bases, with 21 bases separating them. As DNA, the CDR3 is TGTGCCTGGAGTGAGGACATTATCCCTTGGGGCACCCTCCACTTT. This encodes CAWSEDIIPWGTLHF.

The chain employs TRBV2 and TRBJ2-5; maybe TRBD2 (6 bases). The CDR3 length is 14 residues. With 8 bases removed from V and 5 bases from J, the gap between germline ends came to 18 bases. The germline V gene encodes CDR1 SNHLY and CDR2 FYNNEI. The CDR3 bases are TGTGCCAGCGGCCGGGACTCCCTTGTCGAGACCCAGTACTTC. It encodes CASGRDSLVETQYF.

This CDR3 is CASSARRQGSLRTEAFF. The DNA for the CDR3 is TGTGCCAGCAGTGCCCGTCGACAGGGGTCGCTTCGCACTGAAGCTTTCTTT. The V gene is TRBV6-1, the J gene TRBJ1-1, with 8 bases fitting TRBD1. This CDR3 is 17 amino acids long. Germline CDR1 MNHNS, CDR2 SASEGT. J gave up 4 bases and V 4 bases, and 14 bases lay outside the gene matches.

The chain couples TRBV19 to TRBJ2-5; 9 bases are shared with TRBD1. V trimming: 11 bases; J trimming: 2 bases; junction bases outside the gene matches: 12. The V gene's germline CDR1 is LNHDA and CDR2 SQIVND (reference sequence). CDR3 length: 15 residues. The CDR3 spells CASSGGQGVQETQYF. The DNA for the CDR3 is TGTGCCTCCTCCGGGGGACAGGGAGTTCAAGAGACCCAGTACTTC.

The chain is built from TRBV5-1 and TRBJ1-1; D might be TRBD1 (5 bases). Germline loops: CDR1 SGHRS, CDR2 YFSETQ. Trimming took off 0 bases at V and 0 bases at J, with 12 bases between the two ends. This CDR3 comprises 16 residues. CDR3 in amino acids: CASSLATGEVNTEAFF. CDR3 nucleotide sequence: TGCGCCAGCAGCTTGGCCACGGGGGAGGTGAACACTGAAGCTTTCTTT.

The rearrangement links TRBV10-3 to TRBJ2-7; 13 bases align to TRBD2. This CDR3 is 14 amino acids long. CDR1 and CDR2 (germline): ENHRY, SYGVKD. With V trimmed by 6 bases and J by 2 bases, 1 base remained unmatched. The CDR3 coding sequence is TGTGCCATCAGCGGGACTAGCGGGGCCTACGAGCAGTACTTC. Its translation: CAISGTSGAYEQYF.

The chain links TRBV6-1 to TRBJ2-7; D is perhaps TRBD2 (6 bases). V was cut by 7 bases and J by 0 bases, with 13 bases left in between. The CDR3 loop spans 14 amino acids. Germline CDR1 reads MNHNS; CDR2 reads SASEGT. The CDR3 DNA is TGTGCCAGCAATTTAGCGGTTAGCTCCTACGAGCAGTACTTC. This encodes CASNLAVSSYEQYF.

The chain uses TRBV9 and TRBJ1-1; tentatively, D is TRBD1 (5 bases). The CDR3 length is 17 residues. V lost 0 bases, J lost 1 base, and 16 bases lay in between. CDR1 is SGDLS, CDR2 YYNGEE, per germline. In DNA, the CDR3 is TGTGCCAGCAGCGTAGAAGTTGCGGGACCGAGGAACACTGAAGCTTTCTTT. Translating gives CASSVEVAGPRNTEAFF.

This chain uses TRBV27 with TRBJ1-5; 7 bases match TRBD1. This CDR3 is built from 14 residues. Germline trimming cut 3 bases from V and 7 bases from J; bases unmatched to any gene: 6. Germline V gene data show CDR1 as MNHEY and CDR2 as SMNVEV (reference sequence). The DNA for the CDR3 is TGTGCCAGCAGTTTTATGAGGGGGCGGCAGCCCCAGCATTTT. Its protein product is CASSFMRGRQPQHF.

V and J are TRBV10-3 and TRBJ1-5; D possibly corresponds to TRBD1 (6 bases). CDR3 length: 17 amino acids. V was cut by 4 bases and J by 1 base, with 17 bases left in between. In germline, CDR1 is ENHRY, CDR2 SYGVKD. CDR3 sequence: CAISASGGALSNQPQHF. DNA for the CDR3: TGTGCCATCAGTGCCTCGGGGGGGGCATTGAGCAATCAGCCCCAGCATTTT.

The V call is TRBV4-3, the J call TRBJ2-1; 12 bases map to TRBD2. The CDR3 sequence is 13 residues long. The V and J ends lost 6 bases and 8 bases, in that order; junction bases with no gene match: 2. Germline CDR1 is LGHNA and CDR2 is YSLEER. CDR3 residues: CASSRLAGDEQFF. The CDR3 DNA reads as TGCGCCAGCAGTCGACTAGCGGGAGATGAGCAGTTCTTC.

The J gene is TRBJ1-1, the V gene TRBV2; D might be TRBD1 (6 bases). CDR1 is SNHLY, CDR2 FYNNEI, per germline. Deletions cut 10 bases from V and 0 bases from J, with 9 bases between. This CDR3 has 12 residues. CDR3 loop: CAKDRLNTEAFF. The CDR3 nucleotides read TGTGCCAAAGACAGGCTGAACACTGAAGCTTTCTTT.

The chain combines TRBV9 with TRBJ2-1, with TRBD2 matching 11 bases. The CDR3 covers 15 residues. Germline V gene data show CDR1 as SGDLS and CDR2 as YYNGEE. J was trimmed by 9 bases and V by 3 bases; bases with no gene match: 8. The chain's CDR3 is CASSGRLAGGGEQFF. DNA for the CDR3: TGTGCCAGCAGCGGCCGGCTAGCGGGGGGCGGTGAGCAGTTCTTC. The whole variable domain, filled in from reference TRBV9 and TRBJ2-1, reads DSGVTQTPKHLITATGQRVTLRCSPRSGDLSVYWYQQSLDQGLQFLIQYYNGEERAKGNILERFSAQQFPDLHSELNLSSLELGDSALYFCASSGRLAGGGEQFFGPGTRLTVL.

The chain links TRBV6-5 to TRBJ2-7, with 10 nucleotides matching TRBD2. CDR1 MNHEY and CDR2 SVGAGI come from the germline V gene. V was pared by 10 bases and J by 5 bases, with 11 bases of the junction left unmatched. There are 14 residues in the CDR3. The CDR3 reads CATYPASGSHEQYF. The CDR3 region has the DNA TGTGCCACCTACCCGGCTAGCGGGAGCCACGAGCAGTACTTC.

The chain couples TRBV19 to TRBJ2-3; TRBD2 aligns across 9 bases. This CDR3 contains 15 residues. Germline CDR1 reads LNHDA; CDR2 reads SQIVND (reference sequence). Germline trimming cut 5 bases from V and 5 bases from J; bases unmatched to any gene: 8. This CDR3 reads CASSVASGNLDTQYF. The CDR3 DNA is TGTGCCAGTAGTGTGGCTAGCGGGAATCTAGATACGCAGTATTTT. Together with reference TRBV19 and TRBJ2-3, the CDR3 gives the full variable domain: DGGITQSPKYLFRKEGQNVTLSCEQNLNHDAMYWYRQDPGQGLRLIYYSQIVNDFQKGDIAEGYSVSREKKESFPLTVTSAQKNPTAFYLCASSVASGNLDTQYFGPGTRLTVL.

The chain links TRBV18 to TRBJ2-1; D not certain. Trimming removed 3 bases from V and 4 bases from J, with 16 bases in between. Germline CDR1 reads KGHSH; CDR2 reads LQKENI. This CDR3 spans 16 amino acids. The CDR3 region has the DNA TGTGCCAGCTCACCCCCAGGATACAGTGGGTACAATGAGCAGTTCTTC. Amino acid sequence: CASSPPGYSGYNEQFF.

The chain recombines TRBV29-1 with TRBJ2-7; maybe TRBD1 (5 bases). Per germline, CDR1 SQVTM and CDR2 ANQGSEA. CDR3 length equals 14 residues. With 2 bases removed from V and 2 bases from J, the gap between germline ends came to 13 bases. The CDR3: CSVEFGHDPYEQYF. The DNA for the CDR3 is TGCAGCGTTGAATTTGGACACGATCCCTACGAGCAGTACTTC.

This chain uses TRBV7-2 with TRBJ1-2; D ambiguous. Trimming removed 5 bases at V and 1 base at J, with 14 bases between. The CDR3 runs to 15 residues. CDR1 and CDR2 from the germline V gene are SGHTA and FQGNSA. CDR3 coding DNA: TGTGCCAGCAGCCCGGAGGTGCTGAGTAACTATGGCTACACCTTC. Protein: CASSPEVLSNYGYTF.

The chain recombines TRBV5-1 with TRBJ2-1; 7 nucleotides align to TRBD2. The length of the CDR3 is 15 residues. CDR1 and CDR2 (germline): SGHRS, YFSETQ. V gave up 1 base and J gave up 7 bases; unmatched junction bases: 8. The CDR3 sequence is CASSLFAGAINEQFF. CDR3 nucleotide sequence: TGCGCCAGCAGCTTGTTCGCGGGAGCAATAAATGAGCAGTTCTTC.

V and J are TRBV7-2 and TRBJ2-2, with 8 bases fitting TRBD2. Trimming at V came to 2 bases and at J to 7 bases, leaving 9 bases not matched to a gene. The V gene's germline CDR1 is SGHTA and CDR2 FQGNSA. This CDR3 region has 16 residues. This CDR3 is CASSLIDGRANGELFF. CDR3 sequence (DNA): TGTGCCAGCAGCTTAATAGACGGGAGGGCGAACGGGGAGCTGTTTTTT.